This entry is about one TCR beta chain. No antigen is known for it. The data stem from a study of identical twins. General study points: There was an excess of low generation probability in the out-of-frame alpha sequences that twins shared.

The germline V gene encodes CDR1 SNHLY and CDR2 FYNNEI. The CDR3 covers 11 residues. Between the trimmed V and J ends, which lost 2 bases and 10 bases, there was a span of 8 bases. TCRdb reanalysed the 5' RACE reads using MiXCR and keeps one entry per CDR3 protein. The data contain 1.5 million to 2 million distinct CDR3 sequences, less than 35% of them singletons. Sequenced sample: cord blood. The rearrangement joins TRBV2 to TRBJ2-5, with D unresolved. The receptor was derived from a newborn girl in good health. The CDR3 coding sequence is TGTGCCAGCAGTGAATGGGCGGACCAGTACTTC. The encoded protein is CASSEWADQYF. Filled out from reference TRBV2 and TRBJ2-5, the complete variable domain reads EPEVTQTPSHQVTQMGQEVILRCVPISNHLYFYWYRQILGQKVEFLVSFYNNEISEKSEIFDDQFSVERPDGSNFTLKIRSTKLEDSAMYFCASSEWADQYFGPGTRLLVL.